This is a list of T cell receptor beta chains from one sample in a study of response to subunit inactivated influenza vaccine. TCRdb reprocessed the RT-PCR reads via MiXCR and lists one record per CDR3 protein. The sample has more than 150,000 distinct CDR3 sequences, 9.5% to 12% seen once. The input for sequencing was CD8+ T cells sorted from PBMCs, taken around 25 months after vaccination. These receptors were taken from a man between 50 and 69 years old who received an inactivated influenza vaccine. CDR3s include the opening cysteine and the closing phenylalanine or tryptophan. Fields, in order: D gene, J gene, clone size, V gene, CDR3 protein, CDR3 DNA. The D gene is left open where the match is weak. Clone size is shown for a subset of rows, as once, few, many or a class of expanded clone.

TRBD1,TRBJ2-2,NA,TRBV2,CASSGAEGQAFTGELFF,TGTGCCAGCAGTGGAGCCGAGGGACAGGCTTTTACCGGGGAGCTGTTTTTT
TRBD1,TRBJ1-5,NA,TRBV28,CASSLQGGVNQPQHF,TGTGCCAGCAGTCTACAGGGGGGGGTCAATCAGCCCCAGCATTTT
NA,TRBJ2-7,few,TRBV28,CASSLFMGDSGEQYF,TGTGCCAGCAGTTTATTCATGGGGGACTCGGGCGAGCAGTACTTC
NA,TRBJ2-3,few,TRBV27,CASSPWTLDTDTQYF,TGTGCCAGCAGTCCATGGACTCTCGACACAGATACGCAGTATTTT
NA,TRBJ1-1,NA,TRBV6-4,CASSQQENTEAFF,TGTGCCAGCAGCCAACAGGAAAACACTGAAGCTTTCTTT
TRBD2,TRBJ2-1,many,TRBV10-3,CAISESGSGGSNEQFF,TGTGCCATCAGTGAGTCGGGTAGCGGGGGGTCGAATGAGCAGTTCTTC
NA,TRBJ1-1,many,TRBV6-2/TRBV6-3,CASNLDVSKGDTEAFF,TGTGCCAGCAACTTGGACGTCTCTAAGGGAGACACTGAAGCTTTCTTT
NA,TRBJ2-2,NA,TRBV20-1,CSARDMGTGELFF,TGCAGTGCTAGAGATATGGGCACCGGGGAGCTGTTTTTT
NA,TRBJ2-4,few,TRBV7-9,CASSLGRDLQYF,TGTGCCAGCAGCTTAGGGCGGGACCTTCAGTACTTC
NA,TRBJ2-1,many,TRBV12-3/TRBV12-4,CASSPSAARTEQFF,TGTGCCAGCAGTCCCAGTGCAGCGAGGACCGAGCAGTTCTTC
TRBD1,TRBJ1-1,few,TRBV29-1,CSAKSRDRGTEAFF,TGCAGCGCTAAATCCAGGGACAGGGGCACTGAAGCTTTCTTT
NA,TRBJ2-7,many,TRBV15,CATSRAGYEQYF,TGTGCCACCAGCAGAGCTGGGTACGAGCAGTACTTC
NA,TRBJ1-2,NA,TRBV28,CASTNFQSYGYTF,TGTGCCAGCACCAATTTTCAGAGCTATGGCTACACCTTC
TRBD2,TRBJ2-1,NA,TRBV27,CASSKLAGVEFF,TGTGCCAGCAGTAAACTAGCGGGAGTTGAGTTCTTC
TRBD1,TRBJ2-7,few,TRBV10-3,CAIRQQGESYEQYF,TGTGCCATCAGACAGCAGGGGGAATCCTACGAGCAGTACTTC
TRBD1,TRBJ2-7,few,TRBV7-6,CASSSETGGSGEQYF,TGTGCCAGCAGCTCAGAGACAGGGGGCTCTGGCGAGCAGTACTTC
TRBD2,TRBJ2-2,many,TRBV24-1,CATSDLTPSGGSNTGELFF,TGTGCCACCAGTGATTTGACCCCTAGCGGGGGCTCGAACACCGGGGAGCTGTTTTTT
NA,TRBJ2-1,many,TRBV12-3/TRBV12-4,CASSLARREF,TGTGCCAGCAGTTTAGCGCGAAGGGAGTTC
TRBD2,TRBJ2-1,few,TRBV7-9,CASSLRLASDDEQFF,TGTGCCAGCAGCTTAAGACTAGCGAGTGACGATGAGCAGTTCTTC
NA,TRBJ2-7,many,TRBV28,CASSFRTYEQYF,TGTGCCAGCAGTTTCAGGACGTACGAGCAGTACTTC
NA,TRBJ2-7,few,TRBV3-1,CASSQGTNRNEQYF,TGTGCCAGCAGCCAAGGGACTAATCGAAACGAGCAGTACTTC
NA,TRBJ2-7,few,TRBV6-5,CASSYSLSGEQYF,TGTGCCAGCAGTTACTCATTATCGGGTGAGCAGTACTTC
NA,TRBJ1-4,few,TRBV10-3,CAISEGKKRKLFF,TGTGCCATCAGTGAGGGAAAGAAGAGAAAACTGTTTTTT
TRBD2,TRBJ2-7,few,TRBV6-1,CASSQGLASYEQYF,TGTGCCAGCAGCCAAGGACTAGCGAGCTACGAGCAGTACTTC
TRBD2,TRBJ2-7,many,TRBV12-3/TRBV12-4,CASSQWTSLLEQYF,TGTGCCAGCAGTCAATGGACTAGTTTGCTCGAGCAGTACTTC
NA,TRBJ1-2,few,TRBV29-1,CSVLPAGVGYTF,TGCAGCGTTCTCCCGGCAGGGGTCGGCTACACCTTC
TRBD1,TRBJ1-6,many,TRBV7-3,CASSLFGQGAGSPLHF,TGTGCCAGCAGCTTATTTGGACAGGGGGCAGGTTCACCCCTCCACTTT
NA,TRBJ2-1,NA,TRBV9,CASSVGGHVAYNEQFF,TGTGCCAGCAGCGTAGGCGGACACGTCGCCTACAATGAGCAGTTCTTC
TRBD1,TRBJ2-3,NA,TRBV3-1,CASSEPGQGGVLADTQYF,TGTGCCAGCAGCGAACCGGGACAGGGAGGTGTGCTCGCAGATACGCAGTATTTT
NA,TRBJ2-5,NA,TRBV19,CASSLVPGRGEETQYF,TGTGCCAGTTCGTTGGTGCCGGGCAGGGGCGAAGAGACCCAGTACTTC
NA,TRBJ2-3,NA,TRBV7-8,CASSATTPDTQYF,TGTGCCAGCAGCGCAACTACTCCAGATACGCAGTATTTT
NA,TRBJ2-2,NA,TRBV14,CASSHHRWGGELFF,TGTGCCAGCAGCCATCACCGTTGGGGCGGGGAGCTGTTTTTT
NA,TRBJ2-3,few,TRBV11-2,CASSLIWNTDTQYF,TGTGCCAGCAGCTTAATCTGGAACACAGATACGCAGTATTTT
NA,TRBJ2-3,many,TRBV27,CASSSSLADTQYF,TGTGCCAGCAGTAGTTCGCTGGCAGATACGCAGTATTTT
NA,TRBJ2-5,many,TRBV29-1,CSVERRGSLEETQYF,TGCAGCGTTGAACGGCGGGGCAGCTTGGAAGAGACCCAGTACTTC
NA,TRBJ1-2,few,TRBV20-1,CSARDWQHGYGYTF,TGCAGTGCTAGAGATTGGCAGCATGGTTATGGCTACACCTTC
NA,TRBJ2-5,NA,TRBV28,CASSLNPSVETQYF,TGTGCCAGCAGTTTAAACCCTAGCGTCGAGACCCAGTACTTC
NA,TRBJ2-4,few,TRBV20-1,CSARAPTENIQYF,TGCAGTGCTAGAGCCCCGACAGAAAACATTCAGTACTTC
NA,TRBJ1-1,many,TRBV4-2,CASSQDWLGGTEAFF,TGTGCCAGCAGCCAAGATTGGTTAGGGGGCACTGAAGCTTTCTTT
NA,TRBJ1-1,NA,TRBV11-2,CASSSSYYRVMNTEAFF,TGTGCCAGCAGCTCCTCCTACTACAGAGTTATGAACACTGAAGCTTTCTTT
NA,TRBJ2-5,NA,TRBV4-2,CASSQYGSTETQYF,TGTGCCAGCAGCCAATACGGGAGTACGGAGACCCAGTACTTC
NA,TRBJ2-2,many,TRBV20-1,CSARPGLNTGELFF,TGCAGTGCGAGACCGGGACTGAACACCGGGGAGCTGTTTTTT
TRBD1,TRBJ2-2,few,TRBV14,CASRQGDHSNTGELFF,TGTGCCAGCAGGCAGGGGGACCATTCGAACACCGGGGAGCTGTTTTTT
TRBD2,TRBJ2-7,few,TRBV29-1,CSVEMVGGGDSYEQYF,TGCAGCGTTGAAATGGTCGGGGGGGGGGACTCCTACGAGCAGTACTTC
NA,TRBJ2-7,NA,TRBV14,CASSHVGGSYEQYF,TGTGCCAGCAGCCACGTTGGGGGCTCCTACGAGCAGTACTTC
TRBD2,TRBJ2-1,few,TRBV3-1,CASSQIITSGRSSYNEQFF,TGTGCCAGCAGCCAAATTATTACTAGCGGGAGGAGCTCCTACAATGAGCAGTTCTTC
TRBD1,TRBJ1-2,NA,TRBV4-1,CASSQGGQGIYGYTF,TGCGCCAGCAGCCAAGGGGGACAGGGAATTTATGGCTACACCTTC
TRBD2,TRBJ2-2,NA,TRBV20-1,CSARAASGTNTGELFF,TGCAGTGCTAGAGCGGCTAGCGGGACGAACACCGGGGAGCTGTTTTTT
NA,TRBJ2-7,NA,TRBV15,CATSKTADGTLPSYEQYF,TGTGCCACCAGCAAAACCGCCGACGGGACTCTTCCCTCCTACGAGCAGTACTTC
NA,TRBJ1-1,few,TRBV6-6,CASSNQNTEAFF,TGTGCCAGCAGCAACCAAAACACTGAAGCTTTCTTT
TRBD2,TRBJ2-3,NA,TRBV11-2,CASSLRPSGGAGKRADTQYF,TGTGCCAGCAGCTTAAGGCCTAGCGGGGGGGCCGGGAAACGCGCGGATACGCAGTATTTT
NA,TRBJ2-2,NA,TRBV9,CASSVVSGTGELFF,TGTGCCAGCAGCGTAGTGTCCGGTACCGGGGAGCTGTTTTTT
TRBD1,TRBJ2-7,few,TRBV5-1,CASSLARDREFGQYF,TGCGCCAGCAGCTTGGCCCGGGACAGGGAATTTGGGCAGTACTTC
TRBD1,TRBJ2-1,few,TRBV6-5,CASSSTGQGRDEQFF,TGTGCCAGCAGTTCTACGGGACAGGGTAGGGATGAGCAGTTCTTC
NA,TRBJ2-7,NA,TRBV6-1,CASSQNLPYEQYF,TGTGCCAGCAGCCAAAATCTACCGTACGAGCAGTACTTC